The clone carrying this T cell receptor beta chain is a singleton in its sample. The source of the sample is a study of blood T cells in healthy people across ages. The CDR3 extends over 11 amino acids. Trimming shortened V by 4 bases and J by 2 bases, and 5 bases separated the two germline ends. Germline V gives CDR1 DFQATT, CDR2 SNEGSKA (reference sequence). The second PCR ran about 6 to 12 cycles with a sample-barcoded 5' primer and J-beta primers. One entry per CDR3 protein results from TCRdb running MiXCR on the 5' RACE reads. The sample shows 650,000 to 1,000,000 distinct CDR3 sequences, 46% of them seen only once.

This TCR was recovered from a man older than 75 in good health. The sample comprised blood. The chain has TRBV20-1 and TRBJ2-5; D remains ambiguous. Written as DNA, the CDR3 is TGCAGTGCTAAATTTCAAGAGACCCAGTACTTC. Translated, it gives CSAKFQETQYF.